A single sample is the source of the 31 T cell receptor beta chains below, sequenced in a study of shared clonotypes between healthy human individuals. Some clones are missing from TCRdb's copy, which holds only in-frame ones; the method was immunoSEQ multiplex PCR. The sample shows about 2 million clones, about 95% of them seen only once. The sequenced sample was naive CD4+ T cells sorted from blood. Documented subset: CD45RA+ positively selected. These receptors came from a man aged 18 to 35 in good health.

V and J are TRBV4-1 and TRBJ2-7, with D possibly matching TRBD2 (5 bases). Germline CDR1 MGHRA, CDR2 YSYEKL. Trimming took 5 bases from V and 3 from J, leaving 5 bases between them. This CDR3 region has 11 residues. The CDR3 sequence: CASSGLYEQYF. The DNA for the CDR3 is TGCGCCAGCAGCGGACTCTACGAGCAGTACTTC.

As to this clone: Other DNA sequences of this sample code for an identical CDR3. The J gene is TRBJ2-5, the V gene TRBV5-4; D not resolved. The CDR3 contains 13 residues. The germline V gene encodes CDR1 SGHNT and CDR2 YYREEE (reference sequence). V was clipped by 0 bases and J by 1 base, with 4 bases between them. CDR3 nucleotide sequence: TGTGCCAGCAGCTTGGGAACCCAAGAGACCCAGTACTTC. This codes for CASSLGTQETQYF.

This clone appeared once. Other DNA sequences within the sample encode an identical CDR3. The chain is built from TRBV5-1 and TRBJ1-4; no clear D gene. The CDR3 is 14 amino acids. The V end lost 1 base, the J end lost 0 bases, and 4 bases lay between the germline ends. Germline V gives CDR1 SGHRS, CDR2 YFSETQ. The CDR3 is CASSLSTTNEKLFF. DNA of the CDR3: TGCGCCAGCAGCTTGTCAACAACTAATGAAAAACTGTTTTTT.

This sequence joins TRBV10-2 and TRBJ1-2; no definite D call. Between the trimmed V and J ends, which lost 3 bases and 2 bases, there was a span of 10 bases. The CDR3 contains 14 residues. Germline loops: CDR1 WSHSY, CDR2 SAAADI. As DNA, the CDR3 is TGCGCCAGCAGTGAATGGGCAGGCAACTATGGCTACACCTTC. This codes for CASSEWAGNYGYTF.

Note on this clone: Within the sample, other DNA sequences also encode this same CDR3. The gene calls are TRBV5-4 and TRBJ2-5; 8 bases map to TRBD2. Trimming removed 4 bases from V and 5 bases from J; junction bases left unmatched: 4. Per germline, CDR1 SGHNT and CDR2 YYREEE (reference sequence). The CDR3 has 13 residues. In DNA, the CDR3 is TGTGCCAGCAGCCTCGGACTAGCCGAGACCCAGTACTTC. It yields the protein CASSLGLAETQYF.

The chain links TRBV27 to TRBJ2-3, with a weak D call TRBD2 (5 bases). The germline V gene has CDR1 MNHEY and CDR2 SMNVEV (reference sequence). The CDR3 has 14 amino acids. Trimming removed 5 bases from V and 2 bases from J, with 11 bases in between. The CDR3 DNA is TGTGCCAGCAGTCCAGCGGCCTACACAGATACGCAGTATTTT. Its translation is CASSPAAYTDTQYF.

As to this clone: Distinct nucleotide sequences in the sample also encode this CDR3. The CDR3 sequence: CASSPGQGISGANVLTF. The DNA for the CDR3 is TGTGCCAGCAGTCCCGGACAGGGGATCTCTGGGGCCAACGTCCTGACTTTC. This chain links TRBV28 with TRBJ2-6, with TRBD1 matching over 9 bases. V lost 5 bases and J lost 0; bases outside the gene matches: 5. The CDR3 has 17 amino acids. In germline, CDR1 is MDHEN, CDR2 SYDVKM.

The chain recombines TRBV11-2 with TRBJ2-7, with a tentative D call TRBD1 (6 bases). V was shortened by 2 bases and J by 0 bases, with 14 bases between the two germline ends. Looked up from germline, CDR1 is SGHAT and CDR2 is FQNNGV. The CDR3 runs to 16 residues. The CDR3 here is CASSLTGGQSSYEQYF. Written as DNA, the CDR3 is TGTGCCAGCAGCTTAACGGGTGGACAGAGCTCCTACGAGCAGTACTTC.

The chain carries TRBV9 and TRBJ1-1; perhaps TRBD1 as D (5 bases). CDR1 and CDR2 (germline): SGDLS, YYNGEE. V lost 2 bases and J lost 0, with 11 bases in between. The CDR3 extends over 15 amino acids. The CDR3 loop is CASSVQDRMNTEAFF. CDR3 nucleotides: TGTGCCAGCAGCGTCCAAGACAGAATGAACACTGAAGCTTTCTTT.

The CDR3 sequence is CASSFVTGPYEQYF. The CDR3, as DNA: TGTGCCAGCAGTTTTGTGACAGGGCCGTACGAGCAGTACTTC. This rearrangement joins TRBV27 to TRBJ2-7; 7 nucleotides line up with TRBD1. CDR1 is MNHEY and CDR2 is SMNVEV in the germline V gene (reference sequence). CDR3 length: 14 residues. V lost 3 bases to trimming and J lost 4 bases; unmatched junction nucleotides: 6.

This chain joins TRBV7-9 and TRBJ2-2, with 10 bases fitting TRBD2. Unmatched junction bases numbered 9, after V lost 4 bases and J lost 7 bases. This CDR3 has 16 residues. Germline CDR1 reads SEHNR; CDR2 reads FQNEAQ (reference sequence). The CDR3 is CASSSSGRAQSGELFF. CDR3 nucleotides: TGTGCCAGCAGCTCCAGCGGGAGGGCCCAGAGCGGGGAGCTGTTTTTT. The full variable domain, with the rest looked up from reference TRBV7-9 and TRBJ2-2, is DTGVSQNPRHKITKRGQNVTFRCDPISEHNRLYWYRQTLGQGPEFLTYFQNEAQLEKSRLLSDRFSAERPKGSFSTLEIQRTEQGDSAMYLCASSSSGRAQSGELFFGEGSRLTVL.

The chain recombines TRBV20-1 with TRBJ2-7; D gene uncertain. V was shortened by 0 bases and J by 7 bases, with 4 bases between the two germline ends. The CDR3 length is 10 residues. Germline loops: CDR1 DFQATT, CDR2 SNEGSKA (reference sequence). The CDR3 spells CSAREGEQYF. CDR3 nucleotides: TGCAGTGCTAGAGAGGGGGAGCAGTACTTC.

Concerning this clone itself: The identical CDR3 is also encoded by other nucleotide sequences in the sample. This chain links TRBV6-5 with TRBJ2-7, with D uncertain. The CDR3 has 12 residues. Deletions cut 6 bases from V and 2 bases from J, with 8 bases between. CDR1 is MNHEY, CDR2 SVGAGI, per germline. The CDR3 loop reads CASSAGPYEQYF. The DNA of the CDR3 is TGTGCCAGCAGCGCAGGACCCTACGAGCAGTACTTC.

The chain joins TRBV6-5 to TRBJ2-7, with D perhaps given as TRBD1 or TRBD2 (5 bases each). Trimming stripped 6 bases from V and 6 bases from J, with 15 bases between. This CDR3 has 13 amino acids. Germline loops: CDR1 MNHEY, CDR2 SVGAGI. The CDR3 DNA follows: TGTGCCAGCAGCCGGGGCAGGGTGGCCGAGCAGTACTTC. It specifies CASSRGRVAEQYF.

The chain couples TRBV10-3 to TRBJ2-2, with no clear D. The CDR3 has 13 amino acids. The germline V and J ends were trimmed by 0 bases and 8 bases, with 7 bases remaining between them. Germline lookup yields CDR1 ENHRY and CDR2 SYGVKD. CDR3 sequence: CAISESSQGELFF. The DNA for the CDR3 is TGTGCCATCAGTGAGTCTTCCCAGGGGGAGCTGTTTTTT.

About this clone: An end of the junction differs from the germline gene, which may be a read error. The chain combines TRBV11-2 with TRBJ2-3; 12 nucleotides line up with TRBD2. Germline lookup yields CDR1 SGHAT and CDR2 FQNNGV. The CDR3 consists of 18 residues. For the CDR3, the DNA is TGTGCCAGCAGCTTACGTAGTAAGACTAGCGGGAGCATAGATACGCAGTATTTT. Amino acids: CASSLRSKTSGSIDTQYF.

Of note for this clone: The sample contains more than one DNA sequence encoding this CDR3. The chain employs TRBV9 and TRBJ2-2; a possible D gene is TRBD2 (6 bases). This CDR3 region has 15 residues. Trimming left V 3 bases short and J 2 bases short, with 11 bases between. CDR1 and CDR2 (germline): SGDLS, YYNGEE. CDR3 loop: CASSGRGSNTGELFF. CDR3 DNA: TGTGCCAGCAGCGGGAGGGGCAGCAACACCGGGGAGCTGTTTTTT.

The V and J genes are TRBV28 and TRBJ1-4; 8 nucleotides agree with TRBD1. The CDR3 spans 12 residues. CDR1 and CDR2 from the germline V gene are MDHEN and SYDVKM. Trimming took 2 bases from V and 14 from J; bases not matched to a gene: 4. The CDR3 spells CASSLRTGNLFF. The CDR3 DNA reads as TGTGCCAGCAGTTTACGGACAGGGAATCTGTTTTTT. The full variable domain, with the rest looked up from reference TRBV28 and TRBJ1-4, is DVKVTQSSRYLVKRTGEKVFLECVQDMDHENMFWYRQDPGLGLRLIYFSYDVKMKEKGDIPEGYSVSREKKERFSLILESASTNQTSMYLCASSLRTGNLFFGSGTQLSVL.

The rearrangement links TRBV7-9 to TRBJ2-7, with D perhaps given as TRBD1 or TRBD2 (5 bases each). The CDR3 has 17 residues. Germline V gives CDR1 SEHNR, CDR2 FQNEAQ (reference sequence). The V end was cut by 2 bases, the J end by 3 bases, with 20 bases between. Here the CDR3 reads CASSLLGTAEKVYEQYF. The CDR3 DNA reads TGTGCCAGCAGCTTACTGGGGACGGCAGAAAAGGTCTACGAGCAGTACTTC. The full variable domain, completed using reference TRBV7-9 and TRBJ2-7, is DTGVSQNPRHKITKRGQNVTFRCDPISEHNRLYWYRQTLGQGPEFLTYFQNEAQLEKSRLLSDRFSAERPKGSFSTLEIQRTEQGDSAMYLCASSLLGTAEKVYEQYFGPGTRLTVT.

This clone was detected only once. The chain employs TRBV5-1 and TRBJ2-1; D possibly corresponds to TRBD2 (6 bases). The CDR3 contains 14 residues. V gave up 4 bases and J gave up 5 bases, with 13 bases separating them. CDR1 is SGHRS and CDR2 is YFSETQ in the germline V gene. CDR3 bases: TGCGCCAGCAGCCCCCCCCTAGCGAACAATGAGCAGTTCTTC. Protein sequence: CASSPPLANNEQFF.

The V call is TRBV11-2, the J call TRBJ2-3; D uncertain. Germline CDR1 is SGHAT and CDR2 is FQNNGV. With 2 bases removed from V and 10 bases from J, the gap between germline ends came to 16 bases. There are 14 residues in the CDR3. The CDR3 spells CASSLLLNGVAQYF. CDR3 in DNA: TGTGCCAGCAGCTTATTGCTCAACGGAGTTGCGCAGTATTTT.

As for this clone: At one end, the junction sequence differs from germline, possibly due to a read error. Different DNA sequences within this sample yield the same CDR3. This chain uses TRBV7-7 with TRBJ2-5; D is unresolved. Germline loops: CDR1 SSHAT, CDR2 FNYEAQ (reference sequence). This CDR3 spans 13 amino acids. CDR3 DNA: TGTGCTAGCAGCTTAGCAGGTTCCGAGACCCAGTACTTC. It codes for CASSLAGSETQYF.

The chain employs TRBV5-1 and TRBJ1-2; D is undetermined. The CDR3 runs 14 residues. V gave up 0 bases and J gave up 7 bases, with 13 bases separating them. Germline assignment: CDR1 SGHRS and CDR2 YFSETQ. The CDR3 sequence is CASSLGDREGGYTF. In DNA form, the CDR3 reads TGCGCCAGCAGCTTGGGAGACCGGGAGGGTGGCTACACCTTC.

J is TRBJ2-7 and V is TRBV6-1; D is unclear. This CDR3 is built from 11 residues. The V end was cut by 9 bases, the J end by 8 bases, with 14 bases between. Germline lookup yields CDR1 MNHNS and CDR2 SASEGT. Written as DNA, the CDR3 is TGTGCCAGTGGTGGGTATATTCAGCAGTACTTC. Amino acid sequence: CASGGYIQQYF.

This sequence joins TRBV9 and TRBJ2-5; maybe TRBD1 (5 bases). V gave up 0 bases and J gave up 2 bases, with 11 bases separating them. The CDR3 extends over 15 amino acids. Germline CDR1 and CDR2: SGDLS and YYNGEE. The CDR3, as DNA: TGTGCCAGCAGCGTAGTGCAGGGTGGTCAAGAGACCCAGTACTTC. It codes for CASSVVQGGQETQYF.

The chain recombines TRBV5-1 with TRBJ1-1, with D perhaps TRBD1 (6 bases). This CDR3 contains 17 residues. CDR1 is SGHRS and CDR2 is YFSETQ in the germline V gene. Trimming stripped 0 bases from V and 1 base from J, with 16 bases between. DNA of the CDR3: TGCGCCAGCAGCTTGGCGATTGGATTACAGGGGAACACTGAAGCTTTCTTT. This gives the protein CASSLAIGLQGNTEAFF.

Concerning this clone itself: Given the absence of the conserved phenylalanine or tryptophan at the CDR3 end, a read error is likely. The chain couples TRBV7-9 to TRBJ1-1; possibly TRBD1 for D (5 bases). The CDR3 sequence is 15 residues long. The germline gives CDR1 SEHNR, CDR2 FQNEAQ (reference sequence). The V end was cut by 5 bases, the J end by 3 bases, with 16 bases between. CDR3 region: CASSKLGPSHTEAFL. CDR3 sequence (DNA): TGTGCCAGCAGCAAATTGGGACCCTCCCACACTGAAGCTTTCCTT.

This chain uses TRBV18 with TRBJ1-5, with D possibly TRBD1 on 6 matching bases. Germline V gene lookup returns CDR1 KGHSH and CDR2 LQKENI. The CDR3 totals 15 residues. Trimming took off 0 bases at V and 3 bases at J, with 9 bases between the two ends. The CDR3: CASSPPGGTNQPQHF. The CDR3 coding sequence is TGTGCCAGCTCACCACCGGGGGGCACCAATCAGCCCCAGCATTTT. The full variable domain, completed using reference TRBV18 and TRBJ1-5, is NAGVMQNPRHLVRRRGQEARLRCSPMKGHSHVYWYRQLPEEGLKFMVYLQKENIIDESGMPKERFSAEFPKEGPSILRIQQVVRGDSAAYFCASSPPGGTNQPQHFGDGTRLSIL.

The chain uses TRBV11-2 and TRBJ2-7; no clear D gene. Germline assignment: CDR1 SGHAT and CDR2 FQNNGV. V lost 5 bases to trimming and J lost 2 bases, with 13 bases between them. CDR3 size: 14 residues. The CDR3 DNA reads TGTGCCAGCAGCCCCTTTATCTCGACCTACGAGCAGTACTTC. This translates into CASSPFISTYEQYF. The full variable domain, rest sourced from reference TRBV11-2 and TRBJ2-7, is EAGVAQSPRYKIIEKRQSVAFWCNPISGHATLYWYQQILGQGPKLLIQFQNNGVVDDSQLPKDRFSAERLKGVDSTLKIQPAKLEDSAVYLCASSPFISTYEQYFGPGTRLTVT.

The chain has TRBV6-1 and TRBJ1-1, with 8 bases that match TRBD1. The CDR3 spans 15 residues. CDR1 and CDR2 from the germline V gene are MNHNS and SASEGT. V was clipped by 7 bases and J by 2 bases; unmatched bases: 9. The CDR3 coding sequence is TGTGCCAGCAAATCACTTACAGGGGGAAACACTGAAGCTTTCTTT. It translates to CASKSLTGGNTEAFF.

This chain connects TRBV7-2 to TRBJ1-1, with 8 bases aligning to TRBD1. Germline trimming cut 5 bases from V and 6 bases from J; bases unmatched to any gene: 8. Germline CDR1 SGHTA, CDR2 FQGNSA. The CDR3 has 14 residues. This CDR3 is CASSTGQGPPEAFF. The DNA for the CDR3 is TGTGCCAGCAGCACAGGACAGGGTCCCCCTGAAGCTTTCTTT.